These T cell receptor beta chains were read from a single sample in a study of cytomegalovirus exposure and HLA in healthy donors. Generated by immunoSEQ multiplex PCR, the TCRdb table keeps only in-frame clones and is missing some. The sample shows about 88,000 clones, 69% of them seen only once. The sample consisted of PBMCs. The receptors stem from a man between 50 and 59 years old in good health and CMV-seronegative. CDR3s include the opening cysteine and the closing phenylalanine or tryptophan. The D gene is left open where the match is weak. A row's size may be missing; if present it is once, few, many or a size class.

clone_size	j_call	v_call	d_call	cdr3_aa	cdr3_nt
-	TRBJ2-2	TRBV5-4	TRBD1	CASDRGNTGELFF	TGTGCCAGCGACAGGGGAAACACCGGGGAGCTGTTTTTT
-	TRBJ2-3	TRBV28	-	CASNREKETQYF	TGTGCCAGCAACCGGGAGAAGGAGACGCAGTATTTT
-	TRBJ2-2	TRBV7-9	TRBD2	CASSFGGTSGHTGELFF	TGTGCCAGCAGCTTCGGCGGGACTAGCGGGCACACCGGGGAGCTGTTTTTT
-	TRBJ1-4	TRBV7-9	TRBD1	CASSFEGGVEKLFF	TGTGCCAGCAGCTTCGAAGGGGGCGTCGAAAAACTGTTTTTT
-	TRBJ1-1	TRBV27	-	CASLPRGTSGMNTEAFF	TGTGCCAGCCTCCCCAGGGGAACCAGCGGAATGAACACTGAAGCTTTCTTT
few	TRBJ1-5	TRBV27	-	CASSLSWGESNQPQHF	TGTGCCAGCAGTTTATCATGGGGAGAGAGCAATCAGCCCCAGCATTTT
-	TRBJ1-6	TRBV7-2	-	CASSLQGDSPLHF	TGTGCCAGCAGCTTACAGGGTGATTCACCCCTCCACTTT
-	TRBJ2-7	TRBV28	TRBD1	CASRSGTGGLYEQYF	TGTGCCAGCAGGTCCGGGACAGGGGGCTTGTACGAGCAGTACTTC
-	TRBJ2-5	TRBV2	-	CASGLPIATETQYF	TGTGCCAGCGGGCTCCCTATAGCGACTGAGACCCAGTACTTC
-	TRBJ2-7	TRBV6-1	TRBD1	CASSEMGQGANEQYF	TGTGCCAGCAGTGAAATGGGGCAGGGGGCGAACGAGCAGTACTTC
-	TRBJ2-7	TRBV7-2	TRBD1	CASSLMGQDPEQYF	TGTGCCAGCAGCTTAATGGGACAGGACCCCGAGCAGTACTTC
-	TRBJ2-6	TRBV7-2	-	CASSFVRVAGANVLTF	TGTGCCAGCAGCTTTGTGCGGGTGGCTGGGGCCAACGTCCTGACTTTC
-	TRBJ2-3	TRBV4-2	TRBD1	CASSLTTGGGTQGDTDTQYF	TGTGCCAGCAGCCTCACTACGGGCGGCGGCACACAGGGGGACACAGATACGCAGTATTTT
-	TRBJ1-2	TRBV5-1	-	CASSLAGQGEGYGYTF	TGCGCCAGCAGCTTGGCCGGGCAGGGCGAAGGCTATGGCTACACCTTC
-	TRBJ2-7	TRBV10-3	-	CAISEHSYEQYF	TGTGCCATCAGTGAGCACTCCTACGAGCAGTACTTC
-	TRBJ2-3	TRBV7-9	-	CASSLGGATDTQYF	TGTGCCAGCAGCTTAGGTGGGGCAACAGATACGCAGTATTTT
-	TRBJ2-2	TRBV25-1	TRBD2	CASSEFSSGRGYTGELFF	TGTGCCAGCAGTGAATTTTCTAGCGGGAGAGGGTACACCGGGGAGCTGTTTTTT
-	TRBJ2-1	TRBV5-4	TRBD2	CASSPPGGSSYNEQFF	TGTGCCAGCAGTCCCCCCGGCGGGAGCTCCTACAATGAGCAGTTCTTC
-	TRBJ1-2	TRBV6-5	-	CASREGLLYGYTF	TGTGCCAGCAGGGAGGGACTGCTCTATGGCTACACCTTC
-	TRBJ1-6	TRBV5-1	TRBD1	CASSSVPGTGVYNSPLHF	TGCGCCAGCAGCTCCGTTCCCGGGACAGGGGTCTATAATTCACCCCTCCACTTT
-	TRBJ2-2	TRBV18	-	CASSPEGAYAGTGELFF	TGTGCCAGCTCACCGGAGGGGGCCTACGCAGGCACCGGGGAGCTGTTTTTT
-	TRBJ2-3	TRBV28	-	CASSQPGLPGDTQYF	TGTGCCAGCAGCCAACCGGGACTCCCGGGGGATACGCAGTATTTT
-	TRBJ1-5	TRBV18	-	CASSRDSNQPQHF	TGTGCCAGCTCGCGGGACTCCAATCAGCCCCAGCATTTT
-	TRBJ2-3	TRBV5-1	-	CASKRTATDTQYF	TGCGCCAGCAAGCGCACCGCAACAGATACGCAGTATTTT
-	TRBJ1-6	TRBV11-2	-	CASSLKLGAYNSPLHF	TGTGCCAGCAGCTTAAAGCTGGGGGCATATAATTCACCCCTCCACTTT
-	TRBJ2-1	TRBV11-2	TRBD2	CASSLVLWTSGRAYNEQFF	TGTGCCAGCAGCTTAGTATTATGGACTAGCGGGAGGGCCTACAATGAGCAGTTCTTC
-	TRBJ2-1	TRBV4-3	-	CASSSELLSVVSYNEQFF	TGCGCCAGCAGCTCCGAACTACTAAGCGTCGTTTCCTACAATGAGCAGTTCTTC
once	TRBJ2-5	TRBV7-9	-	CASSLGSGGYQETQYF	TGTGCCAGCAGCTTAGGGTCTGGGGGCTACCAAGAGACCCAGTACTTC
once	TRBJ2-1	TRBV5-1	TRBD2	CASSLWGGSSYNEQFF	TGCGCCAGCAGCTTGTGGGGCGGGAGCTCCTACAATGAGCAGTTCTTC
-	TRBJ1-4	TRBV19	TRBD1	CAGTDRENEKLFF	TGTGCCGGAACGGACAGGGAAAATGAAAAACTGTTTTTT
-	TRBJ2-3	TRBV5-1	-	CASSLIPEGTDTQYF	TGCGCCAGCAGCTTGATACCGGAGGGCACAGATACGCAGTATTTT
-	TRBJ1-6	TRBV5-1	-	CASSLALNSPLHF	TGCGCCAGCAGCTTGGCCCTTAATTCACCCCTCCACTTT
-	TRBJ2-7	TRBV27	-	CASSLSSGTLFYEQYF	TGTGCCAGCAGTTTAAGTTCCGGGACACTGTTCTACGAGCAGTACTTC
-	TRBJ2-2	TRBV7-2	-	CASSLVGATGTGELFF	TGTGCCAGCAGCTTAGTAGGGGCCACCGGGACCGGGGAGCTGTTTTTT
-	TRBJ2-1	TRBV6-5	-	CASSQQGNEQFF	TGTGCCAGCAGTCAACAGGGTAATGAGCAGTTCTTC
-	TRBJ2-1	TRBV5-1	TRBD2	CASSHGTSGGGDEQFF	TGCGCCAGCAGCCACGGGACTAGCGGGGGGGGTGATGAGCAGTTCTTC
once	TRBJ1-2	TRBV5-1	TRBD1	CASSLTGTGAYGYTF	TGCGCCAGCAGCTTGACCGGGACAGGGGCGTATGGCTACACCTTC
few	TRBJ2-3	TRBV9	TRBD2	CASSQAGDTQYF	TGTGCCAGCAGCCAAGCGGGGGATACGCAGTATTTT
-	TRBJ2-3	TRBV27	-	CASSLSMGSGDTQYF	TGTGCCAGCAGTTTATCGATGGGGAGTGGAGATACGCAGTATTTT
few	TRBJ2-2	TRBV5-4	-	CASSRTDLNTGELFF	TGTGCCAGCAGCCGAACGGACTTAAACACCGGGGAGCTGTTTTTT
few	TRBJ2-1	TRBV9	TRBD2	CASNSLAGPNNEQFF	TGTGCCAGCAACTCGTTAGCGGGGCCCAACAATGAGCAGTTCTTC
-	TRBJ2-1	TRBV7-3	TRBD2	CASSPRTSGLVGTQFF	TGTGCCAGCAGCCCCCGGACTAGCGGACTGGTCGGGACGCAGTTCTTC
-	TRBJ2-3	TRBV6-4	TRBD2	CASSGTSGGADTQYF	TGTGCCAGCAGTGGGACTAGCGGGGGTGCAGATACGCAGTATTTT
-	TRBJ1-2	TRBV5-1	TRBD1	CASRAGTGNSYGYTF	TGCGCCAGCCGGGCGGGGACAGGCAATTCCTATGGCTACACCTTC
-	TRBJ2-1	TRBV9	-	CASSQTRPSYNEQFF	TGTGCCAGCAGCCAGACTCGACCTTCCTACAATGAGCAGTTCTTC
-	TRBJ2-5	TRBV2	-	CASGQQETQYF	TGTGCCAGCGGACAGCAAGAGACCCAGTACTTC
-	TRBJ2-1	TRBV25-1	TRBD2	CAGAGNYNEQFF	TGTGCCGGAGCGGGGAATTACAATGAGCAGTTCTTC
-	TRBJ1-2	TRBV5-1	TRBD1	CASSPEDRGRGYTF	TGCGCCAGCAGCCCAGAAGACAGGGGGCGCGGCTACACCTTC